A single sample is the source of the 2 T cell receptor beta chains below, sequenced in a study of CD4 T cells in relation to SARS-CoV-2 and coronaviruses. Antigens of these TCRs are unknown. Assay used: immunoSEQ multiplex PCR; TCRdb lists only in-frame clones, some missing. The sample includes more than 20,000 clones, more than 60% seen only once; the top ten take 15% to 20%. Unexposed donor CD4+ T cells date from about 2011-2018, before the COVID-19 pandemic. CD4+ T cells were isolated from the cells after nine to eleven days of culture. The sample comprised CD4+ T cells from PBMCs, cultured in vitro. These receptors were taken from a human donor in good health.

This chain links TRBV6-2 or TRBV6-3 with TRBJ2-1; weak D call: TRBD2 (6 bases). CDR1 and CDR2 from the germline V gene are MNHEY and SVGEGT. The CDR3 has 16 residues. V lost 2 bases and J lost 1, with 12 bases in between. The CDR3 protein is CASSYDVTRSYNEQFF. The CDR3 nucleotides read TGTGCCAGCAGTTACGATGTGACTAGGTCCTACAATGAGCAGTTCTTC.

The chain combines TRBV5-8 with TRBJ2-2; 13 bases are a match to TRBD2. From germline, CDR1 is SGHTS and CDR2 YDEGEE. This CDR3 has 19 residues. The V and J ends lost 4 bases and 3 bases, in that order; junction bases with no gene match: 12. This CDR3 is CASSRGLAGDSWYTGELFF. The CDR3 DNA follows: TGTGCCAGCAGCAGAGGACTAGCGGGGGACTCTTGGTACACCGGGGAGCTGTTTTTT.